The 12 T cell receptor beta chains below were found in one sample sequenced in a study of T cell changes during pregnancy in multiple sclerosis. Libraries were prepared by immunoSEQ multiplex PCR; TCRdb keeps only in-frame clonotypes and omits some of them. The sample lists roughly 93,000 clones, 91% occurring once. The input for sequencing was peripheral blood, taken in the first trimester of pregnancy. The origin of the receptors is a female donor in good health, enrolled as a control in a pregnancy study.

The CDR3 DNA sequence: TGTGCCAGCAGTTTTAATGAAGTTAGCGCCGGGGAGCTGTTTTTT. Protein product: CASSFNEVSAGELFF. The chain recombines TRBV27 with TRBJ2-2, with D perhaps TRBD2 (5 bases). Germline V gene sequence: CDR1 MNHEY, CDR2 SMNVEV (reference sequence). Trimming left V 3 bases short and J 6 bases short, with 14 bases between. This CDR3 contains 15 residues.

The V call is TRBV25-1, the J call TRBJ1-2; D gene uncertain. The germline CDR1 and CDR2 sequences are MGHDK and SYGVNS. The CDR3 sequence is 13 residues long. V was pared by 2 bases and J by 2 bases, with 6 bases between. The DNA of the CDR3 is TGTGCCAGCAGTGAAAACAGAAACTATGGCTACACCTTC. Translating gives CASSENRNYGYTF.

The gene calls are TRBV6-5 and TRBJ2-3; TRBD2 matches at 8 bases. The V gene end was trimmed by 5 bases and the J gene end by 3 bases; junction bases not matched to a gene: 7. CDR1 and CDR2 from the germline V gene are MNHEY and SVGAGI. The CDR3 has 15 amino acids. The CDR3 DNA sequence: TGTGCCAGCAGTCGGACTAGCCTCTTAACAGATACGCAGTATTTT. Protein: CASSRTSLLTDTQYF.

This chain uses TRBV7-3 with TRBJ2-7, with D possibly being TRBD1 (6 bases). V lost 5 bases to trimming and J lost 5 bases, with 13 bases between them. CDR3 size: 13 residues. The germline V gene encodes CDR1 SGHTA and CDR2 FQGTGA. The CDR3 DNA sequence: TGTGCCAGCAGCGAGTCCCGGGACAACGAGCAGTACTTC. This sequence encodes CASSESRDNEQYF.

This chain uses TRBV6-6 with TRBJ2-7, with D unclear. The CDR3 totals 15 residues. Trimming pared 7 bases from V and 2 bases from J, leaving 18 bases between. Per germline, CDR1 MNHNY and CDR2 SVGAGI (reference sequence). The CDR3 is CASTPATTQTYEQYF. CDR3 in DNA: TGTGCCAGCACCCCGGCCACGACTCAGACCTACGAGCAGTACTTC.

This chain links TRBV18 with TRBJ1-5, with 8 bases that match TRBD1. The V gene's germline CDR1 is KGHSH and CDR2 LQKENI. The junction had 7 bases not matched to a gene; V was cut back by 3 bases and J by 0 bases. The CDR3 contains 17 residues. CDR3: CASSPSGQAYSNQPQHF. In nucleotides, the CDR3 is TGTGCCAGCTCACCCTCGGGACAGGCCTATAGCAATCAGCCCCAGCATTTT.

The chain has TRBV5-4 and TRBJ1-1; D perhaps matches TRBD1 (6 bases). From germline, CDR1 is SGHNT and CDR2 YYREEE (reference sequence). The ends were cut back, 7 bases at V and 5 bases at J, with 15 bases in the middle. This CDR3 contains 13 residues. For the CDR3, the DNA is TGTGCCAGCTCGAGGGGGGGAGTTACTGAAGCTTTCTTT. This codes for CASSRGGVTEAFF.

The V and J genes are TRBV5-1 and TRBJ1-1; the D gene is possibly TRBD1 (5 bases). The CDR3 consists of 13 residues. The germline V gene has CDR1 SGHRS and CDR2 YFSETQ. The ends were cut back, 5 bases at V and 0 bases at J, with 8 bases in the middle. The CDR3 is CASSQGVNTEAFF. CDR3 coding DNA: TGCGCCAGCAGTCAGGGTGTGAACACTGAAGCTTTCTTT.

This clone was detected a few times. This sequence joins TRBV19 and TRBJ1-2; D is possibly TRBD1 (6 bases). This CDR3 is 13 amino acids long. V lost 5 bases and J lost 4, with 11 bases in between. CDR1 is LNHDA, CDR2 SQIVND, per germline (reference sequence). As DNA, the CDR3 is TGTGCCAGTAGTCTCGGGACAACCTATGGCTACACCTTC. Its translation: CASSLGTTYGYTF. The whole variable domain, filled in from reference TRBV19 and TRBJ1-2, reads DGGITQSPKYLFRKEGQNVTLSCEQNLNHDAMYWYRQDPGQGLRLIYYSQIVNDFQKGDIAEGYSVSREKKESFPLTVTSAQKNPTAFYLCASSLGTTYGYTFGSGTRLTVV.

This clone appeared a single time. This chain connects TRBV9 to TRBJ1-2; 7 positions match TRBD1. The junction had 4 bases not matched to a gene; V was cut back by 0 bases and J by 5 bases. Germline lookup yields CDR1 SGDLS and CDR2 YYNGEE. The CDR3 sequence is 14 residues long. The CDR3: CASSVAQGGYGYTF. The CDR3 DNA follows: TGTGCCAGCAGCGTAGCGCAGGGGGGATATGGCTACACCTTC. The full variable domain, completed using reference TRBV9 and TRBJ1-2, is DSGVTQTPKHLITATGQRVTLRCSPRSGDLSVYWYQQSLDQGLQFLIQYYNGEERAKGNILERFSAQQFPDLHSELNLSSLELGDSALYFCASSVAQGGYGYTFGSGTRLTVV.

Only a few counts were recorded for this clone. The chain is built from TRBV9 and TRBJ2-7, with TRBD2 identical over 8 bases. CDR3 size: 15 residues. Germline V lookup: CDR1 SGDLS, CDR2 YYNGEE. J lost 2 bases, V lost 0 bases, and 4 bases had no gene match. CDR3 sequence reads: CASSVGDSGAYEQYF. CDR3 DNA sequence: TGTGCCAGCAGCGTAGGCGATAGCGGGGCCTACGAGCAGTACTTC. Filled out from reference TRBV9 and TRBJ2-7, the complete variable domain reads DSGVTQTPKHLITATGQRVTLRCSPRSGDLSVYWYQQSLDQGLQFLIQYYNGEERAKGNILERFSAQQFPDLHSELNLSSLELGDSALYFCASSVGDSGAYEQYFGPGTRLTVT.

The chain combines TRBV18 with TRBJ1-5, with a weak D call TRBD1 (6 bases). V lost 4 bases, J lost 3 bases, and 13 bases lay in between. The CDR3 runs to 15 residues. Germline CDR1 is KGHSH and CDR2 is LQKENI. DNA of the CDR3: TGTGCCAGCTCACAAGTCGGACAGACCAATCAGCCCCAGCATTTT. It codes for CASSQVGQTNQPQHF. Supplemented by reference TRBV18 and TRBJ1-5, the full variable domain reads NAGVMQNPRHLVRRRGQEARLRCSPMKGHSHVYWYRQLPEEGLKFMVYLQKENIIDESGMPKERFSAEFPKEGPSILRIQQVVRGDSAAYFCASSQVGQTNQPQHFGDGTRLSIL.